Presented here are 7 T cell receptor beta chains from one specimen sequenced in a study of T cell changes during pregnancy in multiple sclerosis. Generated by immunoSEQ multiplex PCR, the TCRdb table keeps only in-frame clones and is missing some. The repertoire includes approximately 63,000 clones, nearly 95% of them detected once, and about 2.5% sits in the top ten. Sample: CD8+ T cells from peripheral blood mononuclear cells, taken in the third trimester of pregnancy. These receptors all stem from a female donor with multiple sclerosis, enrolled in a pregnancy study.

The chain couples TRBV5-4 to TRBJ2-1, with 11 bases that match TRBD2. The CDR3 sequence is 17 residues long. Germline-derived CDR1 and CDR2 are SGHNT and YYREEE (reference sequence). The ends lost 0 bases at V and 8 bases at J; junction bases unmatched: 10. As DNA, the CDR3 is TGTGCCAGCAGCTTGGGGGTCACTAGCGGGGGATGGGATGAGCAGTTCTTC. Translating gives CASSLGVTSGGWDEQFF.

CDR3 sequence: CASSLSGLGNEQFF. The CDR3 DNA follows: TGTGCCAGCAGCTTATCGGGACTAGGAAATGAGCAGTTCTTC. V usage is TRBV7-9 and J usage is TRBJ2-1; 8 nucleotides align to TRBD2. The CDR3 length is 14 residues. The germline V gene has CDR1 SEHNR and CDR2 FQNEAQ (reference sequence). With V trimmed by 2 bases and J by 7 bases, 4 bases remained unmatched.

This clone showed up just a few times. The chain has TRBV6-1 and TRBJ1-1; 7 bases agree with TRBD1. V dropped 4 bases and J dropped 1; count of bases not matched to a gene: 3. This CDR3 is built from 14 residues. Germline values: CDR1 MNHNS, CDR2 SASEGT. CDR3 coding DNA: TGTGCCAGCAGTGTCGACAGGGAGAACACTGAAGCTTTCTTT. Translated: CASSVDRENTEAFF.

This rearrangement joins TRBV6-4 to TRBJ2-3; perhaps TRBD2 as D (5 bases). Trimming removed 0 bases from V and 4 bases from J, with 8 bases in between. CDR1 and CDR2 from the germline V gene are MRHNA and SNTAGT. The CDR3 is 14 residues long. This CDR3 reads CASSDSSGADTQYF. Here the CDR3 DNA reads TGTGCCAGCAGTGACTCGTCCGGGGCAGATACGCAGTATTTT.

The V call is TRBV27, the J call TRBJ1-1, with D possibly TRBD1 on 5 matching bases. The germline V gene encodes CDR1 MNHEY and CDR2 SMNVEV (reference sequence). V was clipped by 4 bases and J by 0 bases, with 9 bases between them. There are 14 residues in the CDR3. The CDR3 sequence is CASSWGGLNTEAFF. CDR3 DNA sequence: TGTGCCAGCAGTTGGGGGGGTTTGAACACTGAAGCTTTCTTT.

In this sample, this clone turned up once. This chain joins TRBV7-8 and TRBJ2-7; D perhaps matches TRBD1 (5 bases). The CDR3 spans 15 residues. The germline gives CDR1 SGHVS, CDR2 FQNEAQ. The V and J ends lost 4 bases and 0 bases respectively, with 13 bases between them. The CDR3 sequence: CASSWGQAPSYEQYF. CDR3 bases: TGTGCCAGCAGCTGGGGCCAAGCCCCCTCCTACGAGCAGTACTTC.

This clone was counted a single time. The J gene is TRBJ2-7, the V gene TRBV28, with D perhaps TRBD2 (5 bases). Germline assignment: CDR1 MDHEN and CDR2 SYDVKM. V was clipped by 7 bases and J by 3 bases, with 13 bases between them. This CDR3 comprises 13 residues. The CDR3 reads CASTLAGDYEQYF. In DNA, the CDR3 is TGTGCCAGCACCCTCGCCGGGGACTACGAGCAGTACTTC.